Sequencing of this TCR beta chain was carried out in a study of control samples from healthy donors and cancer patients. The repertoire was sequenced with immunoSEQ multiplex PCR; TCRdb's copy has only in-frame clones and lacks some. The sample lists roughly 130,000 clones, approximately 91% seen once, with more than 2.5% in the top ten. In germline, CDR1 is ENHRY, CDR2 SYGVKD. J lost 4 bases, V lost 4 bases, and 3 bases had no gene match. The CDR3 is made up of 14 amino acids. V gene TRBV10-3 combines with J gene TRBJ1-2; 10 bases map to TRBD1. Sequencing was performed on blood. This sequence originates from a man in his forties or fifties in good health. The CDR3 coding sequence is TGTGCCATCAGTGCCGGGACAGGGGTCTATGGCTACACCTTC. Protein product: CAISAGTGVYGYTF.